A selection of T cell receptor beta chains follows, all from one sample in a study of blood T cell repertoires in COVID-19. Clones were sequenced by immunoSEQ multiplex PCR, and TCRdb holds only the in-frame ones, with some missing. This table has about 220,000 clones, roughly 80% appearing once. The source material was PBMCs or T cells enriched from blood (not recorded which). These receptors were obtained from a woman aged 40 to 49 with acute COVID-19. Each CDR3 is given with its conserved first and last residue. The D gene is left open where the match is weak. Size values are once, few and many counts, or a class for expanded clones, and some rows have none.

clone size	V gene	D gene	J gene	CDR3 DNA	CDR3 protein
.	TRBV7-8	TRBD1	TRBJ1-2	TGTGCCAGCAGCCCACGGGGACAGGCGGGCTATGGCTACACCTTC	CASSPRGQAGYGYTF
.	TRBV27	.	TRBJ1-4	TGTGCCAGCAGCCAAATTCGACAGAGCCATAATGAAAAACTGTTTTTT	CASSQIRQSHNEKLFF
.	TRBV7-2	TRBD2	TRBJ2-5	TGTGCCAGCAGCTTAGGACTAGCAAACAGAGAGACCCAGTACTTC	CASSLGLANRETQYF
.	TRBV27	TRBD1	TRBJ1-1	TGTGCCAGCAGTTTATGGTACGGCAGGGGGCTGGGCACTGAAGCTTTCTTT	CASSLWYGRGLGTEAFF
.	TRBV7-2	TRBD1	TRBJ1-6	TGTGCCAGCAGTCCCGACAGGGCTTATTCACCCCTCCACTTT	CASSPDRAYSPLHF
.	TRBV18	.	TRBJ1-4	TGTGCCAGCTCAGCTAACAGGGTCCCTAATGAAAAACTGTTTTTT	CASSANRVPNEKLFF
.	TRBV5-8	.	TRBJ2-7	TGTGCCAGCGGGAGGCCCATCTACGAGCAGTACTTC	CASGRPIYEQYF
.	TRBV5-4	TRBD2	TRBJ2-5	TGTGCCAGCAGCCCGACTAGCGGGCACCCCCAAGAGACCCAGTACTTC	CASSPTSGHPQETQYF
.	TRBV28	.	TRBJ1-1	TGTGCCAGCGACCGCCGGGCAGGGGTCACTGAAGCTTTCTTT	CASDRRAGVTEAFF
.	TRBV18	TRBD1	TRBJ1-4	TGTGCCAGCTCACCGTCACAGGGGGGAGAAAAACTGTTTTTT	CASSPSQGGEKLFF
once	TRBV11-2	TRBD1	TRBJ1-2	TGTGCCAGCAGCTTAGATAGGGACAGGGGAAATTGGAACTATGGCTACACCTTC	CASSLDRDRGNWNYGYTF
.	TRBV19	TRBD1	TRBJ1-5	TGTGCCAGTAGTATAGGACAGGGCTTCAATCAGCCCCAGCATTTT	CASSIGQGFNQPQHF
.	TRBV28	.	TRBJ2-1	TGTGCCAGCAGTTCATACGAGACTAACCCCGCCTACAATGAGCAGTTCTTC	CASSSYETNPAYNEQFF
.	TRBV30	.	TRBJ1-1	TGTGCCTGGAGTAGGGCCCCAGGGAAGGACACTGAAGCTTTCTTT	CAWSRAPGKDTEAFF
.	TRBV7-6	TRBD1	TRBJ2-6	TGTGCCAGCAGCTTTGGGACAGGGTTCTCTGGGGCCAACGTCCTGACTTTC	CASSFGTGFSGANVLTF
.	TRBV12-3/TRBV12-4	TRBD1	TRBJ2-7	TGTGCCAGCAGCCCGGGACAGCTCTACGAGCAGTACTTC	CASSPGQLYEQYF
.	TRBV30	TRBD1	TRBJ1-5	TGTGCCTGGAGTCACGGACAGGTCGGTCAGCCCCAGCATTTT	CAWSHGQVGQPQHF
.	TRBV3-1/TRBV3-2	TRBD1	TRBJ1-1	TGTGCCAGCAGCCGTTTAGGGGGCAGGAGAGGGAACACTGAAGCTTTCTTT	CASSRLGGRRGNTEAFF
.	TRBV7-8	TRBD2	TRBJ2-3	TGTGCCAGCAGCACCGGACTAGCGGGAGGAGATACGCAGTATTTT	CASSTGLAGGDTQYF
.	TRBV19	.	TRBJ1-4	TGTGCCAGTAGTGCCCAGCGGAATGAAAAACTGTTTTTT	CASSAQRNEKLFF
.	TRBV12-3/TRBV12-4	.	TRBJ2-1	TGTGCCAGCAGTTTGGAGGCGAATGAGCAGTTCTTC	CASSLEANEQFF
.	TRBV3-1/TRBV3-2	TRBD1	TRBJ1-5	TGTGCCAGCAGCCACGGGTTAAGGGGGCCCAGCAATCAGCCCCAGCATTTT	CASSHGLRGPSNQPQHF
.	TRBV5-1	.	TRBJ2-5	TGCGCCAGCAGCTTTAAAGAGACCCAGTACTTC	CASSFKETQYF
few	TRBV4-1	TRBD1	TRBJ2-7	TGCGCCAGCAGCCAAGTATTCGGACAGGGGGCTTCCTACGAGCAGTACTTC	CASSQVFGQGASYEQYF
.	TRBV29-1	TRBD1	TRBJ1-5	TGCAGCGTTGGGGACAGGAATGGCCAGCCCCAGCATTTT	CSVGDRNGQPQHF
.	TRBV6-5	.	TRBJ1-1	TGTGCCAGCAGAACGGAGGGTTCAAACACTGAAGCTTTCTTT	CASRTEGSNTEAFF
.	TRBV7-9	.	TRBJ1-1	TGTGCCAGCAGCCCGGGAGGCACTGAAGCTTTCTTT	CASSPGGTEAFF
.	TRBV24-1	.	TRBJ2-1	TGTGCCACCAGTGGAGAGTCCTACAATGAGCAGTTCTTC	CATSGESYNEQFF
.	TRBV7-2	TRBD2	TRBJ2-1	TGTGCCAGCAGCTTGCCCTTGGGGAAGCGGGGCCGCAATGAGCAGTTCTTC	CASSLPLGKRGRNEQFF
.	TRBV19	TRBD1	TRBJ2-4	TGTGCCGCGGTAAGGGGGGACAGGGGGCAAGGCATTCAGTACTTC	CAAVRGDRGQGIQYF
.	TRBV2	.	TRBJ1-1	TGTGCCAGCACGACTAACACTGAAGCTTTCTTT	CASTTNTEAFF
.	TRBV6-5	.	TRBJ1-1	TGTGCCAGCACCCAACAGGGAATAACTGAAGCTTTCTTT	CASTQQGITEAFF
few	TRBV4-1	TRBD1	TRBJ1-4	TGCGCCAGCAGCCGCGGACAGGCTGCAACTAATGAAAAACTGTTTTTT	CASSRGQAATNEKLFF